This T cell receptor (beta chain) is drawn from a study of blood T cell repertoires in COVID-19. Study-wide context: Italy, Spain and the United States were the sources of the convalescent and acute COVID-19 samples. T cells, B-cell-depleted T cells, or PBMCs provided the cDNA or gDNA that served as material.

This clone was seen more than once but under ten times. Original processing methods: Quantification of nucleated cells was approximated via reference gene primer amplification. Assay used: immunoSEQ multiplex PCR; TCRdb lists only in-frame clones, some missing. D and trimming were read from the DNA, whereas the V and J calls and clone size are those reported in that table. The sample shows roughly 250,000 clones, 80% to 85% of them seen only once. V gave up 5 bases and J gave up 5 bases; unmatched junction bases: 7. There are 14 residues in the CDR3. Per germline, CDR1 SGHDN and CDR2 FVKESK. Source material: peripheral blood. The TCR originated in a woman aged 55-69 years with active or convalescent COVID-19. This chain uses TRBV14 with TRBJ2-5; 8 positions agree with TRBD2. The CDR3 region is CASSLTSGRETQYF. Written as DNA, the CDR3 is TGTGCCAGCAGCTTAACTAGCGGCCGGGAGACCCAGTACTTC.